The 32 T cell receptor beta chains below were found in one sample sequenced in a study of T cell repertoires in aging, cancer and after chemotherapy. Amplification of TCR beta used genomic DNA extracted from peripheral blood. Multiplex touch-down PCR with TRB-A/B primers amplified rearranged V-D-J TRB sequences. TCRdb fed the multiplex PCR reads into MiXCR, producing one record per CDR3 protein. Of approximately 9,700 distinct CDR3 sequences listed, 33% are singletons. Specimen: blood. These receptor sequences come from a human donor in good health.

This clonotype appeared once. The V gene is TRBV4-3, the J gene TRBJ2-2; unclear D gene. V lost 2 bases to trimming and J lost 5 bases, with 6 bases between them. Germline V gene lookup returns CDR1 LGHNA and CDR2 YSLEER. This CDR3 comprises 13 residues. CDR3 DNA sequence: TGCGCCAGCAGCCAAACGATAACCGGGGAGCTGTTTTTT. This translates into CASSQTITGELFF.

This clonotype was seen only a few times. V usage is TRBV30 and J usage is TRBJ1-4; tentative D call: TRBD1 (6 bases). This CDR3 has 13 amino acids. V was clipped by 2 bases and J by 8 bases, with 12 bases between them. Per the germline V gene, CDR1 is GTSNPN and CDR2 is SVGIG (reference sequence). CDR3 sequence: CAWSHGGQEKLFF. Here the CDR3 DNA reads TGTGCCTGGAGTCACGGGGGGCAAGAAAAACTGTTTTTT.

This clonotype was seen a handful of times. This rearrangement joins TRBV27 to TRBJ2-2, with D tentatively TRBD2 (7 bases). Trimming took off 0 bases at V and 4 bases at J, with 12 bases between the two ends. This CDR3 comprises 16 residues. The V gene's germline CDR1 is MNHEY and CDR2 SMNVEV (reference sequence). CDR3 loop: CASSLSQGRGTGELFF. CDR3 nucleotide sequence: TGTGCCAGCAGTTTATCGCAGGGGAGGGGCACCGGGGAGCTGTTTTTT.

Within the sample, this clonotype is medium-sized. The genes are TRBV11-1 and TRBJ2-2; D not certain. CDR3 length: 14 amino acids. Trimming removed 3 bases from V and 4 bases from J, with 9 bases in between. CDR1 is SGHAT, CDR2 FQDESV, per germline (reference sequence). Here the CDR3 reads CASSFTGATGELFF. The CDR3 DNA follows: TGTGCCAGCAGCTTTACCGGAGCCACCGGGGAGCTGTTTTTT.

The rearrangement uses TRBV18 and TRBJ1-5; 9 bases are shared with TRBD1. V lost 0 bases and J lost 7; bases outside the gene matches: 7. CDR1 KGHSH and CDR2 LQKENI come from the germline V gene. The CDR3 has 16 residues. The CDR3 DNA reads TGTGCCAGCTCACCACCGGGTACGACAGGGGGACAGCCCCAGCATTTT. Protein: CASSPPGTTGGQPQHF.

This sequence joins TRBV6-5 and TRBJ1-1; tentative D call: TRBD1 (6 bases). The CDR3 is 13 residues long. CDR1 is MNHEY, CDR2 SVGAGI, per germline. V lost 5 bases and J 10 bases, leaving 17 bases between the germline ends. CDR3 region: CASSASQGIGAFF. CDR3 nucleotide sequence: TGTGCCAGCAGTGCTAGCCAGGGGATCGGAGCTTTCTTT.

Only a few counts were recorded for this clonotype. The CDR3 DNA follows: TGTGCCTGGAGTGAAACTAGCGGCCAAGAGACCCAGTACTTC. Encoded protein: CAWSETSGQETQYF. V gene TRBV30 combines with J gene TRBJ2-5; TRBD2 matches 8 bases. Trimming cost V 1 base and J 1 base; bases outside gene matches: 2. The CDR3 is 14 residues long. CDR1 and CDR2 (germline): GTSNPN, SVGIG (reference sequence).

This chain uses TRBV13 with TRBJ1-2, with TRBD1 identical over 11 bases. Germline V gene lookup returns CDR1 PRHDT and CDR2 FYEKMQ (reference sequence). After removal of 2 bases from V and 4 bases from J, the junction contained 9 bases not matched to a gene. This CDR3 has 17 amino acids. CDR3 protein: CASSLSRTGGIGYGYTF. CDR3 in DNA: TGTGCCAGCAGCTTATCCCGGACAGGGGGCATCGGCTATGGCTACACCTTC.

Only a few counts were recorded for this clonotype. CDR3 in amino acids: CASSLARDSMNTEAFF. The CDR3 bases are TGTGCCAGCAGCTTAGCAAGGGACAGCATGAACACTGAAGCTTTCTTT. J is TRBJ1-1 and V is TRBV13; 7 positions match TRBD1. Germline V CDR1 and CDR2: PRHDT, FYEKMQ (reference sequence). Trimming removed 1 base from V and 0 bases from J; junction bases left unmatched: 5. This CDR3 is 16 amino acids long.

By its share, this clonotype is medium-sized. The rearrangement uses TRBV29-1 and TRBJ2-7; the D is unclear. V lost 6 bases to trimming and J lost 4 bases, with 13 bases between them. This CDR3 comprises 12 residues. Germline V CDR1 and CDR2: SQVTM, ANQGSEA. The CDR3 DNA reads as TGCAGCGTCGCAGTCTTGGCGTACGAGCAGTACTTC. Its protein is CSVAVLAYEQYF.

This clonotype was counted only a few times. This chain joins TRBV24-1 and TRBJ2-3, with D uncertain. This CDR3 spans 13 amino acids. V was clipped by 9 bases and J by 4 bases, with 13 bases between them. Looked up from germline, CDR1 is KGHDR and CDR2 is SFDVKD. CDR3 DNA sequence: TGTGCCACCTCGAATCCTGGGGCAGATACGCAGTATTTT. Protein product: CATSNPGADTQYF.

This clonotype occurred a few times. V gene TRBV6-5 combines with J gene TRBJ1-2; the D gene is possibly TRBD1 (5 bases). Germline V lookup: CDR1 MNHEY, CDR2 SVGAGI. This CDR3 has 14 amino acids. Trimming took off 5 bases at V and 7 bases at J, with 17 bases between the two ends. Written as DNA, the CDR3 is TGTGCCAGCAGTCGGGGGGGGGACGAAGGTGGCTACACCTTC. This codes for CASSRGGDEGGYTF.

The chain links TRBV30 to TRBJ2-7; 7 positions match TRBD1. V lost 0 bases to trimming and J lost 5 bases; unmatched junction nucleotides: 10. CDR3 length: 15 amino acids. Germline V CDR1 and CDR2: GTSNPN, SVGIG (reference sequence). The DNA for the CDR3 is TGTGCCTGGAGTGTGGAGACAGGGATGTTGGACGAGCAGTACTTC. Residues: CAWSVETGMLDEQYF.

The chain employs TRBV5-6 and TRBJ1-1; 8 nucleotides line up with TRBD1. Germline CDR1 SGHDT, CDR2 YYEEEE. V trimming: 4 bases; J trimming: 5 bases; junction bases outside the gene matches: 4. The CDR3 totals 13 residues. CDR3 residues: CASSRTGRTEAFF. CDR3 nucleotides: TGTGCCAGCAGCAGGACAGGGAGGACTGAAGCTTTCTTT.

The genes are TRBV12-3 or TRBV12-4 and TRBJ2-3; 9 nucleotides line up with TRBD1. V gave up 5 bases and J gave up 3 bases; unmatched junction bases: 6. CDR3 size: 15 residues. The CDR3 is CASSARQGETDTQYF. CDR3 in DNA: TGTGCCAGCAGTGCTCGACAGGGGGAGACAGATACGCAGTATTTT.

The V and J genes are TRBV10-3 and TRBJ1-2; D is possibly TRBD1 (5 bases). The germline V and J ends were trimmed by 4 bases and 4 bases, with 13 bases remaining between them. Germline CDR1 is ENHRY and CDR2 is SYGVKD. The CDR3 is 14 residues long. The CDR3 DNA follows: TGTGCCATCAGTGCCGGGACCCAACGCTATGGCTACACCTTC. This sequence encodes CAISAGTQRYGYTF.

The chain couples TRBV11-3 to TRBJ2-5; D is undetermined. V lost 2 bases and J 4 bases, leaving 2 bases between the germline ends. Germline V gene sequence: CDR1 SGHNT, CDR2 YENEEA. The length of the CDR3 is 11 residues. DNA of the CDR3: TGTGCCAGCAGCTTATTAGAGACCCAGTACTTC. Translating gives CASSLLETQYF. The full variable domain, completed using reference TRBV11-3 and TRBJ2-5, is EAGVVQSPRYKIIEKKQPVAFWCNPISGHNTLYWYLQNLGQGPELLIRYENEEAVDDSQLPKDRFSAERLKGVDSTLKIQPAELGDSAVYLCASSLLETQYFGPGTRLLVL.

This clonotype was seen a few times. This chain links TRBV6-5 with TRBJ1-1; D gene uncertain. The CDR3 totals 12 residues. The germline V gene has CDR1 MNHEY and CDR2 SVGAGI. The V and J ends lost 6 bases and 4 bases respectively, with 9 bases between them. The CDR3 sequence: CASSRLGTEAFF. The CDR3 DNA sequence: TGTGCCAGCAGCCGCCTGGGCACTGAAGCTTTCTTT.

This clonotype ranks as medium-sized. The genes are TRBV29-1 and TRBJ2-7, with 8 bases lining up with TRBD1. Germline assignment: CDR1 SQVTM and CDR2 ANQGSEA. The CDR3 sequence is 12 residues long. V shed 5 bases, J shed 3 bases, and the junction held 3 bases outside the gene matches. This CDR3 reads CSVRTGSYEQYF. The DNA of the CDR3 is TGCAGCGTTCGGACAGGGAGCTACGAGCAGTACTTC.

Remarks on this clonotype: This sequence may be a read error, since a much larger clone differs from it by one base. The rearrangement links TRBV6-6 to TRBJ2-2; 10 nucleotides agree with TRBD1. V lost 5 bases to trimming and J lost 2 bases; unmatched junction nucleotides: 5. Germline-derived CDR1 and CDR2 are MNHNY and SVGAGI (reference sequence). The CDR3 loop spans 16 amino acids. The CDR3 reads CASSTGQGINTGELFF. For the CDR3, the DNA is TGTGCCAGCAGTACGGGACAGGGGATAAACACCGGGGAGCTGTTTTTT.

This clonotype was counted a few times. The chain combines TRBV6-1 with TRBJ2-2; D call uncertain. V lost 3 bases to trimming and J lost 5 bases, with 13 bases between them. CDR1 MNHNS and CDR2 SASEGT come from the germline V gene. CDR3 length equals 15 residues. DNA of the CDR3: TGTGCCAGCAGTGAGACGGTAGTGGGTACCGGGGAGCTGTTTTTT. Translated: CASSETVVGTGELFF.

This clonotype came up a few times. J is TRBJ2-5 and V is TRBV24-1, with D uncertain. The CDR3 is 14 residues long. Germline CDR1 KGHDR, CDR2 SFDVKD. With 3 bases removed from V and 5 bases from J, the gap between germline ends came to 12 bases. In DNA, the CDR3 is TGTGCCACCAGTGATCCCAAGGACGGCGAGACCCAGTACTTC. It specifies CATSDPKDGETQYF.

The rearrangement links TRBV12-3 or TRBV12-4 to TRBJ2-1, with D hard to call. The CDR3 has 12 residues. V shed 6 bases and J shed 10 bases, with 13 bases lying between them. CDR3 amino acids: CASSYPSNEQFF. The CDR3 DNA reads TGTGCCAGCAGCTACCCTTCAAACGAGCAGTTCTTC.

The chain recombines TRBV11-3 with TRBJ2-1; 9 bases are a match to TRBD2. Germline V gene data show CDR1 as SGHNT and CDR2 as YENEEA. V dropped 5 bases and J dropped 2; count of bases not matched to a gene: 4. The CDR3 runs to 15 residues. The CDR3 region has the DNA TGTGCCAGCAGCATTGCTAGCGGGGCCTACAATGAGCAGTTCTTC. It encodes CASSIASGAYNEQFF.

For the CDR3, the DNA is TGTGCCGTCTCTAGGGGGAGTGACAATGAGCAGTTCTTC. This translates into CAVSRGSDNEQFF. The chain joins TRBV12-3 or TRBV12-4 to TRBJ2-1, with D perhaps TRBD1 (6 bases). The CDR3 consists of 13 residues. V was trimmed by 11 bases and J by 5 bases, leaving 16 bases between them.

V usage is TRBV7-2 and J usage is TRBJ2-3; 9 positions match TRBD2. CDR1 and CDR2 from the germline V gene are SGHTA and FQGNSA. V shed 1 base, J shed 7 bases, and the junction held 6 bases outside the gene matches. The CDR3 runs 15 residues. The CDR3 sequence: CASSLEGSGRNTQYF. The CDR3 nucleotides read TGTGCCAGCAGCTTAGAGGGTAGCGGGAGAAATACGCAGTATTTT.

The J gene is TRBJ2-2, the V gene TRBV6-4, with D tentatively TRBD1 (6 bases). V shed 6 bases and J shed 6 bases, with 17 bases lying between them. The CDR3 runs 15 residues. Per the germline V gene, CDR1 is MRHNA and CDR2 is SNTAGT. This CDR3 reads CASSLHRAWAGELFF. The CDR3 nucleotides are TGTGCCAGCAGCCTTCACAGGGCCTGGGCCGGGGAGCTGTTTTTT.

This rearrangement joins TRBV18 to TRBJ1-2, with 9 nucleotides matching TRBD1. CDR1 KGHSH and CDR2 LQKENI come from the germline V gene. After removal of 3 bases from V and 8 bases from J, the junction contained 7 bases not matched to a gene. The CDR3 is 14 amino acids. CDR3 sequence: CASSPTGQGYGYTF. CDR3 DNA: TGTGCCAGCTCACCGACGGGACAGGGTTACGGCTACACCTTC.

The rearrangement links TRBV27 to TRBJ1-5; the D gene is possibly TRBD1 (5 bases). Trimming took off 5 bases at V and 5 bases at J, with 16 bases between the two ends. Germline V gene lookup returns CDR1 MNHEY and CDR2 SMNVEV (reference sequence). The CDR3 sequence is 15 residues long. In DNA form, the CDR3 reads TGTGCCAGCAGTCCGCGATCGAAAGGGGATCAGCCCCAGCATTTT. Translating it yields CASSPRSKGDQPQHF.

J is TRBJ1-1 and V is TRBV27; no definite D call. The V gene's germline CDR1 is MNHEY and CDR2 SMNVEV (reference sequence). The CDR3 runs 17 residues. The ends were cut back, 3 bases at V and 0 bases at J, with 17 bases in the middle. The CDR3: CASSFPGDPPLNTEAFF. CDR3 DNA: TGTGCCAGCAGTTTCCCCGGAGACCCTCCCCTGAACACTGAAGCTTTCTTT.

This chain joins TRBV19 and TRBJ1-2; 7 positions agree with TRBD1. With 6 bases clipped from V and 8 bases from J, the junction kept 12 bases outside the gene matches. Germline loops: CDR1 LNHDA, CDR2 SQIVND (reference sequence). CDR3 length: 14 amino acids. CDR3 sequence reads: CASSPEGAGTGYTF. The CDR3 bases are TGTGCCAGTAGCCCCGAGGGGGCAGGGACCGGCTACACCTTC.

The chain combines TRBV11-1 with TRBJ1-3, with unresolved D. The V end lost 3 bases, the J end lost 0 bases, and 3 bases lay between the germline ends. CDR1 and CDR2 from the germline V gene are SGHAT and FQDESV (reference sequence). The CDR3 consists of 13 residues. This CDR3 is CASSFSSGNTIYF. CDR3 DNA: TGTGCCAGCAGCTTTTCCTCTGGAAACACCATATATTTT.